This T cell receptor (beta chain) originates from a study of T cells in Graves' hyperthyroidism and ophthalmopathy. The CDR3 extends over 13 amino acids. Between the trimmed V and J ends, which lost 4 bases and 3 bases, there was a span of 10 bases. Per germline, CDR1 SEHNR and CDR2 FQNEAQ (reference sequence). No progression to ophthalmopathy during 18 months of follow-up defined stable disease. The authors obtained PBMCs from over 8.5 ml of fresh peripheral blood. What was amplified from RNA transcripts were TCR beta CDR3 regions. Carried out on the TCR CDR3, a first-round RT-PCR used the HTBI primer set. MiXCR, run by TCRdb on the multiplex PCR reads, gives a single entry per CDR3 protein. This sample has a few hundred thousand distinct CDR3 sequences, with about an eighth found just once.

This clonotype was sampled from a woman under 30 with Graves' hyperthyroidism. The sequenced sample was blood. The genes are TRBV7-9 and TRBJ2-7; D uncertain. DNA of the CDR3: TGTGCCAGCAGCTCCCGGGTAGGCTACGAGCAGTACTTC. This sequence encodes CASSSRVGYEQYF. Looking up the rest from reference TRBV7-9 and TRBJ2-7 gives the full variable domain: DTGVSQNPRHKITKRGQNVTFRCDPISEHNRLYWYRQTLGQGPEFLTYFQNEAQLEKSRLLSDRFSAERPKGSFSTLEIQRTEQGDSAMYLCASSSRVGYEQYFGPGTRLTVT.